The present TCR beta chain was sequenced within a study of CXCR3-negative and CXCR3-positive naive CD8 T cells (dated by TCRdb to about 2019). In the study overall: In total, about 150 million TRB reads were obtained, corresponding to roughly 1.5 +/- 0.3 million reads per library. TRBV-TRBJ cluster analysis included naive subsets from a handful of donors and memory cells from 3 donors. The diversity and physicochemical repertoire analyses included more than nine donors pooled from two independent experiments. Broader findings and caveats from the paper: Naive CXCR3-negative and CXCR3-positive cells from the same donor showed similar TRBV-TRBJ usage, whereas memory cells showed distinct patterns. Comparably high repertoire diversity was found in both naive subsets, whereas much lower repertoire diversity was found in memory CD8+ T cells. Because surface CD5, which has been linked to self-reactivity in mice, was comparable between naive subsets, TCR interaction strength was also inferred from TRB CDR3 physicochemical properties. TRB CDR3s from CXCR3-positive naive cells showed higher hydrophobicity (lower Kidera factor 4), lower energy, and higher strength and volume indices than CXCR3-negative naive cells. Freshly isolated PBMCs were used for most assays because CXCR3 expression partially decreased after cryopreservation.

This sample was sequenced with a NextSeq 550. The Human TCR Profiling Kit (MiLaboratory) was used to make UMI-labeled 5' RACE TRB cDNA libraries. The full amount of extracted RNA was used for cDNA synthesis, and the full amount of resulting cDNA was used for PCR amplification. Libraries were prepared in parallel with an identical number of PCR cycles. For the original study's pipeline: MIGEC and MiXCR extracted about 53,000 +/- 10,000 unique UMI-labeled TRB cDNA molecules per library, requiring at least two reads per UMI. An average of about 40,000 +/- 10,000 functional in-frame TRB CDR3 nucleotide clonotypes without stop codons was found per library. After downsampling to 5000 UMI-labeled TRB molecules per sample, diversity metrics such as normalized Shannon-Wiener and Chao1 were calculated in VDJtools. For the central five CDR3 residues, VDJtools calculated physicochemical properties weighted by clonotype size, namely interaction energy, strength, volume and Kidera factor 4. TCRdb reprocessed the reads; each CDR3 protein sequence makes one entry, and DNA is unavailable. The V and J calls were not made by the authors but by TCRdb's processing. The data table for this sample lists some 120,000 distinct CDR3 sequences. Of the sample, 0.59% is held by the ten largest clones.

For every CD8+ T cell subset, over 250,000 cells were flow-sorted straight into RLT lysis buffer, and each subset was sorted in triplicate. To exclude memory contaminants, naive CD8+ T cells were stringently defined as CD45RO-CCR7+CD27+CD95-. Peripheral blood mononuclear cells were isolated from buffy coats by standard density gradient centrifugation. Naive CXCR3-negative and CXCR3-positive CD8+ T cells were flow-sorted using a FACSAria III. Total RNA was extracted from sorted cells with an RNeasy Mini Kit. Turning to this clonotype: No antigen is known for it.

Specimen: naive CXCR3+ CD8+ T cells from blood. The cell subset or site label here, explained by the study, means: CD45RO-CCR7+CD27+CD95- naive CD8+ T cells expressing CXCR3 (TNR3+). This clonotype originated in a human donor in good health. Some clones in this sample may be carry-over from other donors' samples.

The CDR3: CSVEGRLGRGDEQFF. The sequence joins TRBV29-1 to TRBJ2-1; without DNA, the TCRdb call of TRBD1 cannot be checked. From its cysteine to its phenylalanine, the CDR3 spans 15 amino acids. No DNA sequence is on record. Sequences SQVTM (CDR1) and ANQGSEA (CDR2) are obtained from the germline V gene.